This T cell receptor (beta chain) is from a study of blood T cell repertoires in COVID-19. The table came from immunoSEQ multiplex PCR; TCRdb's copy has only in-frame clones and leaves some out. The table lists a few hundred thousand clones, 87% of them singletons. The germline V gene encodes CDR1 SGHTA and CDR2 FQGNSA. V was clipped by 3 bases and J by 1 base, with 18 bases between them. This CDR3 has 17 amino acids. The sequence came from a woman aged 45 to 65 with acute or convalescent COVID-19. Specimen: peripheral blood. V and J are TRBV7-2 and TRBJ2-5, with a weak D call TRBD2 (5 bases). DNA of the CDR3: TGTGCCAGCAGCTTTCTTGCCGGTGGCGGGCTCCAAGAGACCCAGTACTTC. Its translation: CASSFLAGGGLQETQYF.